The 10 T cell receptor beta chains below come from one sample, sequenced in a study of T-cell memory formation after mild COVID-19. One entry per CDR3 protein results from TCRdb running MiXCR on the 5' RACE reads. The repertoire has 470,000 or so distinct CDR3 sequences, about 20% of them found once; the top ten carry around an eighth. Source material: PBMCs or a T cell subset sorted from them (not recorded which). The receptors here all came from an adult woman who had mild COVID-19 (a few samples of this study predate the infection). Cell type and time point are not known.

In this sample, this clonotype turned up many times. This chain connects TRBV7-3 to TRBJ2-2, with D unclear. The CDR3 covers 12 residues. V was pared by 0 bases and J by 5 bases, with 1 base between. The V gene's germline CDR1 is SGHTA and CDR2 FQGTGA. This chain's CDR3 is CASSLTTGELFF. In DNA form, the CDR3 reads TGTGCCAGCAGCTTAACGACCGGGGAGCTGTTTTTT.

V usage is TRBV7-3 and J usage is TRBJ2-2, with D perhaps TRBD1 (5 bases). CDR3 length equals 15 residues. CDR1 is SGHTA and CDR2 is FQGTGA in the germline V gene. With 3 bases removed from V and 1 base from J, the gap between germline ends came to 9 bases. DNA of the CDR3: TGTGCCAGCAGCTTGGGGCCCCAGAACACCGGGGAGCTGTTTTTT. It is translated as CASSLGPQNTGELFF.

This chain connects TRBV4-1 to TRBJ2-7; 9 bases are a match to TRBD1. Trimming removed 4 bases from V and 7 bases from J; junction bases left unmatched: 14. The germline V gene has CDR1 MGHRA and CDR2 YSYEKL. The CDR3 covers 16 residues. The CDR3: CASSPLSGTGRREQYF. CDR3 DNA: TGCGCCAGCAGCCCCCTATCCGGGACAGGGCGGAGGGAGCAGTACTTC.

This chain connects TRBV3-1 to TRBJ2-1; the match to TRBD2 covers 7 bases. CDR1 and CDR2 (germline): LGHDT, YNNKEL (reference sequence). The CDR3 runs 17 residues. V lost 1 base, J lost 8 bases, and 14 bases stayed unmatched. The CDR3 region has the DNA TGTGCCAGCAGCCAAGTGGCAATTAGCGGGTCGGGCCATGAGCAGTTCTTC. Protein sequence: CASSQVAISGSGHEQFF.

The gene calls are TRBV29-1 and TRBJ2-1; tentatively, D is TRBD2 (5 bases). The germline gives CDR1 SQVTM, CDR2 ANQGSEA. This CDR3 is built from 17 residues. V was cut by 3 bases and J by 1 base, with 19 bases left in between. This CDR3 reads CSVDGLEGPGSYNEQFF. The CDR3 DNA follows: TGCAGCGTTGACGGTCTTGAGGGTCCGGGGTCCTACAATGAGCAGTTCTTC.

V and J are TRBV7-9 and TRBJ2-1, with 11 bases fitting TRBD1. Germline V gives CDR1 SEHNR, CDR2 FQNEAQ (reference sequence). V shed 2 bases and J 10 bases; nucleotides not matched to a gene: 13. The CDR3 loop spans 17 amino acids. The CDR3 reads CASSLSPSGTGGIEQFF. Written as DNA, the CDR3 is TGTGCCAGCAGCTTATCCCCTTCCGGGACAGGGGGTATAGAGCAGTTCTTC.

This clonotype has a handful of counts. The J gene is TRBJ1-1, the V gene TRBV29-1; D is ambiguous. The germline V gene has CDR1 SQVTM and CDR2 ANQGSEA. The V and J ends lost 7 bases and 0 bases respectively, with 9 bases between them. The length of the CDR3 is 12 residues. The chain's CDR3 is CSGRPMNTEAFF. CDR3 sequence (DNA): TGCAGCGGGCGCCCTATGAACACTGAAGCTTTCTTT.

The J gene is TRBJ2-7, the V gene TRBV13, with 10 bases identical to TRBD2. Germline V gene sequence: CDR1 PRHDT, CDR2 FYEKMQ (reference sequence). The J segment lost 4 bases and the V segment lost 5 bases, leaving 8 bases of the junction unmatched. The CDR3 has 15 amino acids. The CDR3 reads CASSPPSSGGYEQYF. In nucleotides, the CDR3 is TGTGCCAGCAGCCCACCCTCTAGCGGGGGTTACGAGCAGTACTTC.

The CDR3 DNA is TGTGCCAGCAGCTTAACGGGGGCGGGAGCGAACAATGAGCAGTTCTTC. It yields the protein CASSLTGAGANNEQFF. The V gene is TRBV7-6, the J gene TRBJ2-1, with a tentative D call TRBD2 (7 bases). This CDR3 comprises 16 residues. Germline lookup yields CDR1 SGHVS and CDR2 FNYEAQ. V gave up 2 bases and J gave up 5 bases, with 16 bases separating them. The variable domain in full, with the rest retrieved from reference TRBV7-6 and TRBJ2-1, is GAGVSQSPRYKVTKRGQDVALRCDPISGHVSLYWYRQALGQGPEFLTYFNYEAQQDKSGLPNDRFSAERPEGSISTLTIQRTEQRDSAMYRCASSLTGAGANNEQFFGPGTRLTVL.

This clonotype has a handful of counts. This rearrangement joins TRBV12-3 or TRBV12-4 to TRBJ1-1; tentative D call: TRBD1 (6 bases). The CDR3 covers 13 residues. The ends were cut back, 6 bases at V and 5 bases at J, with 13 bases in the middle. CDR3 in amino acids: CASSIAGETEAFF. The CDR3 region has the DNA TGTGCCAGCAGCATAGCAGGGGAAACTGAAGCTTTCTTT.